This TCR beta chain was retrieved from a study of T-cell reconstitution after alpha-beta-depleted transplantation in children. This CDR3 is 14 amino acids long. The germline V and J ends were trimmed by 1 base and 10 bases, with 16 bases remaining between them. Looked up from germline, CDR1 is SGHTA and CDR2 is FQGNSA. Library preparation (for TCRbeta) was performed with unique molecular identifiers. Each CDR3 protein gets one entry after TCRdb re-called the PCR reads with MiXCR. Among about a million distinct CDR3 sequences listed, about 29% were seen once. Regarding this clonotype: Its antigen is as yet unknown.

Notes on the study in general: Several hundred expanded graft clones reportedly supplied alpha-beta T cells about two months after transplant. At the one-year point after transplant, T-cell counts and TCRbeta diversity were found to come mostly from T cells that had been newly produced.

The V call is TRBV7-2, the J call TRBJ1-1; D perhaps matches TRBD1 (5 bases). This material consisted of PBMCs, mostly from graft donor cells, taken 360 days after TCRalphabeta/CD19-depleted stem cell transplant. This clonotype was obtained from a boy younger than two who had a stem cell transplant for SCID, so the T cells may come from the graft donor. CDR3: CASSLGGTTRRAFF. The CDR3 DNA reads TGTGCCAGCAGCTTAGGAGGGACCACTCGCAGAGCTTTCTTT.